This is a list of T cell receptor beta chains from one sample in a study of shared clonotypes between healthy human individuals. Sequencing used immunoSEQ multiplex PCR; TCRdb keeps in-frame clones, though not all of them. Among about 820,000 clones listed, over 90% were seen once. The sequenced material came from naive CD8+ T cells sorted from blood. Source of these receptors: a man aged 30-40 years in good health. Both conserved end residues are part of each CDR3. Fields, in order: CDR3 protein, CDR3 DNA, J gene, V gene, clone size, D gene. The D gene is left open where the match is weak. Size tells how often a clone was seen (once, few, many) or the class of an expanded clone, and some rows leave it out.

CASSMGLSYNEQFF | TGTGCCAGCTCTATGGGGCTATCCTACAATGAGCAGTTCTTC | TRBJ2-1 | TRBV9 | NA | NA
CASSYMRTGGISHEQYF | TGTGCCAGCAGTTATATGCGGACAGGGGGCATCAGTCACGAGCAGTACTTC | TRBJ2-7 | TRBV28 | once | TRBD1
CASSYGLNTGELFF | TGTGCCAGCAGTTACGGACTAAACACCGGGGAGCTGTTTTTT | TRBJ2-2 | TRBV6-5 | NA | NA
CAWRITDSYNEQFF | TGTGCCTGGCGAATTACGGACTCCTACAATGAGCAGTTCTTC | TRBJ2-1 | TRBV30 | NA | NA
CASRSREGLGTGELFF | TGTGCCAGCAGATCAAGGGAGGGCCTCGGCACCGGGGAGCTGTTTTTT | TRBJ2-2 | TRBV5-4 | once | TRBD2
CASSSQYRDTPGNTEAFF | TGTGCCAGCAGCTCGCAGTACAGGGACACCCCGGGGAACACTGAAGCTTTCTTT | TRBJ1-1 | TRBV7-9 | NA | NA
CASSSTGDQPQHF | TGTGCCAGTAGTTCGACAGGGGATCAGCCCCAGCATTTT | TRBJ1-5 | TRBV19 | NA | TRBD1
CASSKGVGGAEAFF | TGTGCCAGCAGCAAGGGAGTGGGGGGGGCTGAAGCTTTCTTT | TRBJ1-1 | TRBV21-1 | NA | NA
CSVAGQDTPNYGYTF | TGCAGCGTTGCGGGACAGGATACACCTAACTATGGCTACACCTTC | TRBJ1-2 | TRBV29-1 | NA | TRBD1
CSVEVGGDYEQYF | TGCAGCGTTGAAGTGGGGGGAGACTACGAGCAGTACTTC | TRBJ2-7 | TRBV29-1 | NA | NA
CASSSYRGSYEQYF | TGTGCCAGCAGTTCCTACAGGGGCTCCTACGAGCAGTACTTC | TRBJ2-7 | TRBV27 | NA | TRBD1